This TCR beta chain was captured by sequencing in a study of blood T cell repertoires in COVID-19. Study-wide context: Italy, Spain and the United States were the sources of the convalescent and acute COVID-19 samples. PBMCs, B-cell-depleted T cells, or T cells were the source of the cDNA or gDNA that made up the material.

Enrolled through a virtual design, the participants were between roughly 18 and 90 years of age and came from about two dozen US areas. Authors' analysis steps: It was from reference gene primer amplification that nucleated cell counts were estimated. The data were produced by immunoSEQ multiplex PCR, yet TCRdb's version contains in-frame clones alone and is incomplete. V, J and clone size reflect that table, while D and trimming were determined from the DNA. The profile shows some 390,000 clones, roughly 90% of them singletons. The CDR3 extends over 16 amino acids. V gave up 9 bases and J gave up 2 bases, with 16 bases separating them. CDR1 KGHDR and CDR2 SFDVKD come from the germline V gene.

This clonotype was obtained from a woman in her twenties or thirties who had recovered from COVID-19. The rearrangement uses TRBV24-1 and TRBJ1-6, with a tentative D call TRBD1 (5 bases). Sample: PBMCs or T cells enriched from blood (not recorded which). The CDR3 protein is CATDAPLTAYNSPLHF. DNA of the CDR3: TGTGCCACCGACGCACCCCTGACAGCCTATAATTCACCCCTCCACTTT.